The 27 T cell receptor beta chains given below trace back to one sample, sequenced in a study of T cell responses to AZD1222 COVID-19 vaccine. TCRdb's copy holds only in-frame clones and misses some; the assay was immunoSEQ multiplex PCR. The data hold roughly 100,000 clones, with roughly 88% observed a single time. Sample: peripheral blood, taken on day 0 of AZD1222 vaccination. These receptor sequences come from an adult in good health.

The V and J genes are TRBV4-2 and TRBJ2-7, with no clear D. The V end was cut by 0 bases, the J end by 2 bases, with 14 bases between. The CDR3 contains 16 residues. Germline CDR1 reads LGHNA; CDR2 reads YNFKEQ. The CDR3 coding sequence is TGTGCCAGCAGCCAAGAGGTAGGGCAGGCTACCTACGAGCAGTACTTC. Its protein is CASSQEVGQATYEQYF.

The J gene is TRBJ2-1, the V gene TRBV9; 12 bases fit TRBD2. The V gene end was trimmed by 4 bases and the J gene end by 9 bases; junction bases not matched to a gene: 11. CDR1 and CDR2 (germline): SGDLS, YYNGEE. The CDR3 consists of 16 residues. CDR3 residues: CASSSQTSGRVAEQFF. Written as DNA, the CDR3 is TGTGCCAGCAGCTCCCAGACTAGCGGGAGAGTAGCTGAGCAGTTCTTC.

V usage is TRBV27 and J usage is TRBJ1-5; D possibly corresponds to TRBD1 (6 bases). CDR3 size: 14 residues. Deletions cut 5 bases from V and 3 bases from J, with 11 bases between. Germline V CDR1 and CDR2: MNHEY, SMNVEV (reference sequence). The CDR3 DNA sequence: TGTGCCAGCAGTCCACAGGGAAACAATCAGCCCCAGCATTTT. Residues: CASSPQGNNQPQHF.

The chain couples TRBV5-1 to TRBJ1-1; 7 nucleotides match TRBD1. CDR1 and CDR2 from the germline V gene are SGHRS and YFSETQ. The CDR3 is 15 residues long. V shed 3 bases, J shed 5 bases, and the junction held 10 bases outside the gene matches. CDR3 sequence (DNA): TGCGCCAGCAGCTCGGGGACCCAGGGGGGAACTGAAGCTTTCTTT. Protein sequence: CASSSGTQGGTEAFF.

The J gene is TRBJ1-6, the V gene TRBV2; tentatively, D is TRBD1 (6 bases). The V end lost 6 bases, the J end lost 5 bases, and 14 bases lay between the germline ends. Germline V lookup: CDR1 SNHLY, CDR2 FYNNEI. There are 15 residues in the CDR3. CDR3 in DNA: TGTGCCAGCAGCCCAGGGACAATCCATAATTCACCCCTCCACTTT. Translated: CASSPGTIHNSPLHF.

The V call is TRBV27, the J call TRBJ2-1; D gene unclear. There are 13 residues in the CDR3. The ends were cut back, 6 bases at V and 3 bases at J, with 9 bases in the middle. Germline CDR1 MNHEY, CDR2 SMNVEV (reference sequence). The CDR3 here is CASSPRGYNEQFF. The CDR3, as DNA: TGTGCCAGCAGCCCCCGTGGCTACAATGAGCAGTTCTTC.

The gene calls are TRBV5-1 and TRBJ2-7; the match to TRBD2 covers 9 bases. The V gene's germline CDR1 is SGHRS and CDR2 YFSETQ. J lost 2 bases, V lost 3 bases, and 6 bases had no gene match. This CDR3 region has 15 residues. CDR3 DNA: TGCGCCAGCAGCTCACTGACTAGCGGAACCTACGAGCAGTACTTC. Amino acids: CASSSLTSGTYEQYF.

The chain couples TRBV4-2 to TRBJ2-1, with TRBD2 matching over 12 bases. V shed 3 bases and J 4 bases; nucleotides not matched to a gene: 7. The CDR3 loop spans 17 amino acids. Germline CDR1 reads LGHNA; CDR2 reads YNFKEQ. The CDR3, as DNA: TGTGCCAGCAGCCAGCATCGGACTAGCGGGGCATACAATGAGCAGTTCTTC. It encodes CASSQHRTSGAYNEQFF.

The chain joins TRBV6-2 or TRBV6-3 to TRBJ2-3; D not certain. Germline CDR1 reads MNHEY; CDR2 reads SVGEGT. This CDR3 is 13 amino acids long. The V end was cut by 5 bases, the J end by 7 bases, with 13 bases between. CDR3 loop: CASSPSGRYTQYF. For the CDR3, the DNA is TGTGCCAGCAGTCCCTCCGGACGATATACGCAGTATTTT.

V usage is TRBV6-5 and J usage is TRBJ2-1; D might be TRBD1 (5 bases). Germline values: CDR1 MNHEY, CDR2 SVGAGI. The CDR3 contains 15 residues. The germline V and J ends were trimmed by 6 bases and 7 bases, with 19 bases remaining between them. CDR3 loop: CASRATRGLLNEQFF. The CDR3 DNA reads TGTGCCAGCAGAGCGACAAGGGGCTTACTAAATGAGCAGTTCTTC.

The CDR3 reads CASSFVLAGDGEQYF. The CDR3 coding sequence is TGTGCCAGCAGTTTTGTACTAGCGGGAGACGGCGAGCAGTACTTC. V is TRBV28 and J is TRBJ2-7; TRBD2 aligns across 11 bases. The germline gives CDR1 MDHEN, CDR2 SYDVKM. The CDR3 is 15 residues long. Trimming at V came to 3 bases and at J to 6 bases, leaving 7 bases not matched to a gene. Full variable domain (rest looked up from reference TRBV28 and TRBJ2-7): DVKVTQSSRYLVKRTGEKVFLECVQDMDHENMFWYRQDPGLGLRLIYFSYDVKMKEKGDIPEGYSVSREKKERFSLILESASTNQTSMYLCASSFVLAGDGEQYFGPGTRLTVT.

This clone has just one count. V gene TRBV19 combines with J gene TRBJ2-1; D is perhaps TRBD1 or TRBD2 (5 bases each). V lost 3 bases and J 1 base, leaving 13 bases between the germline ends. The V gene's germline CDR1 is LNHDA and CDR2 SQIVND (reference sequence). The CDR3 is 16 residues long. The DNA of the CDR3 is TGTGCCAGTAGTATCCGGGATGGGGGTTCCTACAATGAGCAGTTCTTC. As protein: CASSIRDGGSYNEQFF.

The chain uses TRBV19 and TRBJ1-3; a weak D match, TRBD1 (5 bases). V gave up 5 bases and J gave up 3 bases, with 8 bases separating them. The germline V gene has CDR1 LNHDA and CDR2 SQIVND (reference sequence). The CDR3 totals 13 residues. CDR3 nucleotide sequence: TGTGCCAGTAGTGCAGACAGTGGAAACACCATATATTTT. Protein product: CASSADSGNTIYF.

The rearrangement uses TRBV4-3 and TRBJ1-5, with D possibly TRBD1 on 6 matching bases. Trimming left V 0 bases short and J 11 bases short, with 20 bases between. Germline CDR1 is LGHNA and CDR2 is YSLEER. This CDR3 is 16 amino acids long. CDR3 in DNA: TGCGCCAGCAGCCAAGAATGGAGGACAGACGAGGGGGCCCAGCATTTT. This sequence encodes CASSQEWRTDEGAQHF.

The chain uses TRBV2 and TRBJ1-2; D may be TRBD1 (5 bases). CDR1 is SNHLY and CDR2 is FYNNEI in the germline V gene. The CDR3 consists of 16 residues. Trimming removed 9 bases from V and 8 bases from J, with 28 bases in between. CDR3 loop: CASPIPSSNAREGYTF. In DNA form, the CDR3 reads TGTGCCAGTCCGATTCCCTCGTCAAACGCCAGGGAAGGCTACACCTTC.

This clone has a handful of counts. J is TRBJ2-2 and V is TRBV2; 8 bases are a match to TRBD1. The V gene's germline CDR1 is SNHLY and CDR2 FYNNEI. V shed 6 bases and J 4 bases; nucleotides not matched to a gene: 7. The CDR3 is 15 residues long. The CDR3 sequence is CASRVQGGGTGELFF. CDR3 bases: TGTGCCAGCAGGGTACAGGGGGGTGGCACCGGGGAGCTGTTTTTT.

The rearrangement joins TRBV5-1 to TRBJ1-4, with 8 bases that match TRBD1. The junction had 11 bases not matched to a gene; V was cut back by 0 bases and J by 10 bases. This CDR3 is built from 16 residues. The germline V gene has CDR1 SGHRS and CDR2 YFSETQ. CDR3 bases: TGCGCCAGCAGCTTGGCCGTGCAGGGGGCCGGGGGAAAACTGTTTTTT. Translated, it gives CASSLAVQGAGGKLFF. Using reference TRBV5-1 and TRBJ1-4 for the parts outside the CDR3, the full variable domain is KAGVTQTPRYLIKTRGQQVTLSCSPISGHRSVSWYQQTPGQGLQFLFEYFSETQRNKGNFPGRFSGRQFSNSRSEMNVSTLELGDSALYLCASSLAVQGAGGKLFFGSGTQLSVL.

The V and J genes are TRBV11-2 and TRBJ2-7, with a tentative D call TRBD1 (6 bases). Germline V gives CDR1 SGHAT, CDR2 FQNNGV. The CDR3 loop spans 14 amino acids. V lost 3 bases and J lost 2, with 11 bases in between. The CDR3 region is CASSLVQGPYEQYF. The CDR3 region has the DNA TGTGCCAGCAGCTTGGTACAGGGCCCCTACGAGCAGTACTTC.

This clone came up once. This chain joins TRBV28 and TRBJ2-7, with TRBD1 matching over 7 bases. This CDR3 spans 15 amino acids. The V segment lost 3 bases and the J segment 3 bases; nucleotides outside the gene matches: 8. Germline V gives CDR1 MDHEN, CDR2 SYDVKM. The chain's CDR3 is CASSLMIRTGYEQYF. For the CDR3, the DNA is TGTGCCAGCAGTTTGATGATCCGGACAGGCTACGAGCAGTACTTC. Based on the CDR3 plus reference TRBV28 and TRBJ2-7, the full variable domain is DVKVTQSSRYLVKRTGEKVFLECVQDMDHENMFWYRQDPGLGLRLIYFSYDVKMKEKGDIPEGYSVSREKKERFSLILESASTNQTSMYLCASSLMIRTGYEQYFGPGTRLTVT.

The chain is built from TRBV2 and TRBJ1-4; the D gene is possibly TRBD1 (6 bases). V lost 0 bases and J lost 10, with 12 bases in between. Germline CDR1 and CDR2: SNHLY and FYNNEI. CDR3 size: 14 residues. The CDR3 spells CASSEAGGSGKLFF. CDR3 nucleotides: TGTGCCAGCAGTGAAGCAGGGGGATCAGGAAAACTGTTTTTT.

The genes are TRBV5-1 and TRBJ2-1, with D unresolved. The CDR3 length is 15 residues. V lost 0 bases, J lost 0 bases, and 7 bases lay in between. Germline loops: CDR1 SGHRS, CDR2 YFSETQ. The CDR3 DNA follows: TGCGCCAGCAGCTTGGCGGATAGCTCCTACAATGAGCAGTTCTTC. Protein sequence: CASSLADSSYNEQFF.

The chain links TRBV18 to TRBJ2-3; D unclear. The CDR3 covers 11 residues. Germline V gives CDR1 KGHSH, CDR2 LQKENI. Trimming pared 2 bases from V and 6 bases from J, leaving 3 bases between. The CDR3 here is CASSPWDTQYF. The CDR3 DNA follows: TGTGCCAGCTCACCATGGGATACGCAGTATTTT. Using reference TRBV18 and TRBJ2-3 for the parts outside the CDR3, the full variable domain is NAGVMQNPRHLVRRRGQEARLRCSPMKGHSHVYWYRQLPEEGLKFMVYLQKENIIDESGMPKERFSAEFPKEGPSILRIQQVVRGDSAAYFCASSPWDTQYFGPGTRLTVL.

This clone was found a few times. The chain uses TRBV28 and TRBJ2-2, with D possibly matching TRBD2 (6 bases). V lost 4 bases, J lost 3 bases, and 12 bases lay in between. The germline gives CDR1 MDHEN, CDR2 SYDVKM. The CDR3 contains 15 residues. CDR3: CASSYGTEHTGELFF. The CDR3 DNA follows: TGTGCCAGCAGTTATGGGACTGAACACACCGGGGAGCTGTTTTTT.

The rearrangement joins TRBV7-3 to TRBJ2-1; TRBD2 aligns across 10 bases. Germline loops: CDR1 SGHTA, CDR2 FQGTGA. The V segment lost 0 bases and the J segment 9 bases; nucleotides outside the gene matches: 8. This CDR3 has 16 amino acids. In DNA, the CDR3 is TGTGCCAGCAGCTTAACCCCAGCGGGGGGGCCCGTTGAGCAGTTCTTC. Residues: CASSLTPAGGPVEQFF.

This sequence joins TRBV29-1 and TRBJ2-3; D tentatively reads TRBD1 or TRBD2 (6 bases each). The CDR3 loop spans 13 amino acids. Germline V gives CDR1 SQVTM, CDR2 ANQGSEA. CDR3 region: CTSREGGTDTQYF. For the CDR3, the DNA is TGCACCTCAAGAGAGGGGGGAACAGATACGCAGTATTTT.

V is TRBV6-6 and J is TRBJ1-2, with TRBD1 matching 7 bases. The germline CDR1 and CDR2 sequences are MNHNY and SVGAGI (reference sequence). After removal of 6 bases from V and 4 bases from J, the junction contained 11 bases not matched to a gene. This CDR3 spans 15 amino acids. Here the CDR3 reads CASRERGGRFYGYTF. CDR3 sequence (DNA): TGTGCCAGCAGGGAGAGAGGGGGCAGGTTCTATGGCTACACCTTC.

The chain links TRBV28 to TRBJ2-5, with 8 bases lining up with TRBD2. V was clipped by 5 bases and J by 3 bases; unmatched bases: 5. The CDR3 loop spans 14 amino acids. Germline V gene data show CDR1 as MDHEN and CDR2 as SYDVKM. The CDR3 DNA sequence: TGTGCCAGCAGTCGGGGGGGAGCTGAAGAGACCCAGTACTTC. Its protein is CASSRGGAEETQYF.